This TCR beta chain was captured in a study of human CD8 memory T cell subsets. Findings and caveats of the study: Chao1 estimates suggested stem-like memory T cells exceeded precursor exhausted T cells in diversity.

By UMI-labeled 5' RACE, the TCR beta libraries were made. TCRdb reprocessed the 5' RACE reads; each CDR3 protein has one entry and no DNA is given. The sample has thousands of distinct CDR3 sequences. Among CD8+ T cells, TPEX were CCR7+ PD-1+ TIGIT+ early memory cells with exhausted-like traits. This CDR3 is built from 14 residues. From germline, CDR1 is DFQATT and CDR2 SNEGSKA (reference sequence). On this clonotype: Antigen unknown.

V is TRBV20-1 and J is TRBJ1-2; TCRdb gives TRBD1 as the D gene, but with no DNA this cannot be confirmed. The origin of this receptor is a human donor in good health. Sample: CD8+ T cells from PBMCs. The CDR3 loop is CSARAWDTLYGYTF.